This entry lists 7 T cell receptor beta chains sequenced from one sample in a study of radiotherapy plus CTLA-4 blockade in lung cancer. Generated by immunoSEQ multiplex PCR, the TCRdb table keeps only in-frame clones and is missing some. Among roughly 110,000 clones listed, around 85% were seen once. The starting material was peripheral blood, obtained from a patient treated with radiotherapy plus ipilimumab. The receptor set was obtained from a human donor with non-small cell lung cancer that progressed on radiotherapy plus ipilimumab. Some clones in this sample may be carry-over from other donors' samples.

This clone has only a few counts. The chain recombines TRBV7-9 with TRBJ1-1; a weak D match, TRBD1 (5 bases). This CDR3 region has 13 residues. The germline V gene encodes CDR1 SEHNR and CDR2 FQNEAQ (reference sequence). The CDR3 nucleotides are TGTCTCCCCCTGCCCTGGGGGGGCACTGAAGCTTTCTTT. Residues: CLPLPWGGTEAFF.

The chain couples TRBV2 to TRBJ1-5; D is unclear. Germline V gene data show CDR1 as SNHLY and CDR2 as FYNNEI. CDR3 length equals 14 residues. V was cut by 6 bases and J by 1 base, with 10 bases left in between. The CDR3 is CASREAGSNQPQHF. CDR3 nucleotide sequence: TGTGCCAGCAGAGAGGCGGGCAGCAATCAGCCCCAGCATTTT.

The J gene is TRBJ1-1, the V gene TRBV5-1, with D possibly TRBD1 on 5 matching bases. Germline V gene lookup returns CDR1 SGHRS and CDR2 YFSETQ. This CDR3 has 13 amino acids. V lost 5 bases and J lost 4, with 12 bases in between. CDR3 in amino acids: CASSPRGGTEAFF. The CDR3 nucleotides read TGCGCCAGCAGTCCCCGGGGGGGCACTGAAGCTTTCTTT.

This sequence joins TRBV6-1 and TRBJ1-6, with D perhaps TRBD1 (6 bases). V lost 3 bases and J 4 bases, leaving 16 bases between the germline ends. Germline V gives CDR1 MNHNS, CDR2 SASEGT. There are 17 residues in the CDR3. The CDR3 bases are TGTGCCAGCAGTGATGGAAGGGGGAAGGGGTATAATTCACCCCTCCACTTT. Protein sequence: CASSDGRGKGYNSPLHF.

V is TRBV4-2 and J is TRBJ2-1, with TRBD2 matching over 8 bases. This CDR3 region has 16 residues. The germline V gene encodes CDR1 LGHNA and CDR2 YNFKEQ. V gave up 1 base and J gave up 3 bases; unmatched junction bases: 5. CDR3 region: CASSQGRGGSYNEQFF. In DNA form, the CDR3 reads TGTGCCAGCAGCCAAGGACGGGGGGGGAGCTACAATGAGCAGTTCTTC.

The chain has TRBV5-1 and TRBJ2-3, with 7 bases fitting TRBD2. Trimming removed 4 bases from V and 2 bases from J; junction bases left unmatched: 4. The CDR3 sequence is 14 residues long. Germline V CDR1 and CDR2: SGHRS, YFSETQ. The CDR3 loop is CASSPSGYTDTQYF. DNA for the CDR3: TGCGCCAGCAGCCCTAGCGGTTACACAGATACGCAGTATTTT.

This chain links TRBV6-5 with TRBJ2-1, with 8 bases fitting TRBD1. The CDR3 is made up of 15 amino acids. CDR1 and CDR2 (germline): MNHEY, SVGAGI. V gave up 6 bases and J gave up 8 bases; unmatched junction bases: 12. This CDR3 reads CASSSWDRLRDEQFF. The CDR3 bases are TGTGCCAGCAGCAGCTGGGACAGGTTGAGGGATGAGCAGTTCTTC.